This T cell receptor (beta chain) was sequenced for a study of blood T cell repertoires in COVID-19. For the study at large: Researchers got acute and convalescent COVID-19 samples from the United States, Italy and Spain. Sources were T cells, B-cell-depleted T cells, or PBMCs; the material itself was cDNA or gDNA.

This CDR3 comprises 13 residues. V was shortened by 2 bases and J by 1 base, with 5 bases between the two germline ends. CDR1 is LNHDA, CDR2 SQIVND, per germline (reference sequence). Repertoires were generated with immunoSEQ multiplex PCR, while TCRdb's copy carries only in-frame clones and drops some. The repertoire holds under 300,000 clones, with about 90% as singletons. The age range of participants was roughly 18 to 90 years, with residence in about two dozen US areas. The source is a human donor in a cohort exposed to, infected with or recovered from COVID-19 (not recorded which). The donor label of this sample is uncertain. The sequenced sample consisted of PBMCs or T cells enriched from blood (not recorded which). The rearrangement uses TRBV19 and TRBJ1-1; D is undetermined. CDR3 region: CASSIQANTEAFF. DNA of the CDR3: TGTGCCAGTAGTATACAGGCGAACACTGAAGCTTTCTTT.